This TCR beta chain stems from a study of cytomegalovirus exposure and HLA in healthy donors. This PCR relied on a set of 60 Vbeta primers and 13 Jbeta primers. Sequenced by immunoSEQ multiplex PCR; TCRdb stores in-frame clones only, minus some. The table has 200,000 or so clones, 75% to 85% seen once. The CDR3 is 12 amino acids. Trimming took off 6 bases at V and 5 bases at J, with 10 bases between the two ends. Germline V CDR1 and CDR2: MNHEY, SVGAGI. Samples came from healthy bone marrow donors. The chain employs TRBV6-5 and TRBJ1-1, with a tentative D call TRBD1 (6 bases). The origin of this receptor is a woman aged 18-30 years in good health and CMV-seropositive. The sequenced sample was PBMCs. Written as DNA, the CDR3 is TGTGCCAGCAGAGGGGGATATACTGAAGCTTTCTTT. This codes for CASRGGYTEAFF.